This passage covers 27 T cell receptor beta chains from one sample sequenced in a study of T cells after yellow fever vaccination. Each CDR3 protein is one row after TCRdb ran MiXCR on the 5' RACE reads. The data contain some 300,000 distinct CDR3 sequences, roughly 8.4% of them singletons. The source was PBMCs, collected about 49 days after the first yellow fever vaccination. These receptors were obtained from a man aged 18-30 years who received the YFV17D yellow fever vaccine.

This clonotype was picked up many times. V gene TRBV5-1 combines with J gene TRBJ2-1; 8 nucleotides align to TRBD2. Germline lookup yields CDR1 SGHRS and CDR2 YFSETQ. Losses at the gene ends were 5 bases for V and 4 bases for J; bases not matched to a gene: 8. This CDR3 has 15 residues. The CDR3 bases are TGCGCCAGCAGTTTCTTCGGGGGGGAATACAATGAGCAGTTCTTC. As protein: CASSFFGGEYNEQFF.

This clonotype was detected a few times. This chain joins TRBV5-1 and TRBJ2-7; D possibly corresponds to TRBD2 (6 bases). The CDR3 extends over 15 amino acids. V was trimmed by 0 bases and J by 2 bases, leaving 12 bases between them. CDR1 and CDR2 (germline): SGHRS, YFSETQ. This chain's CDR3 is CASSLADYNTYEQYF. The CDR3 nucleotides read TGCGCCAGCAGCTTGGCGGACTATAACACCTACGAGCAGTACTTC.

The CDR3, as DNA: TGTGCCAGCAGCTTGGCGAACAGGCACACTGAAGCTTTCTTT. Translating gives CASSLANRHTEAFF. This sequence joins TRBV5-4 and TRBJ1-1; possible D gene TRBD1, 5 bases. Germline V lookup: CDR1 SGHNT, CDR2 YYREEE (reference sequence). CDR3 size: 14 residues. V shed 0 bases and J shed 3 bases, with 9 bases lying between them.

This clonotype was picked up a small number of times. The chain carries TRBV6-5 and TRBJ2-5; D is perhaps TRBD2 (5 bases). The V and J ends lost 0 bases and 7 bases respectively, with 15 bases between them. The CDR3 has 15 amino acids. Germline V gene sequence: CDR1 MNHEY, CDR2 SVGAGI. CDR3 residues: CASSYSNRGMGTQYF. The CDR3 bases are TGTGCCAGCAGTTACTCGAATCGGGGTATGGGGACCCAGTACTTC.

The V call is TRBV5-1, the J call TRBJ2-5; D remains ambiguous. From germline, CDR1 is SGHRS and CDR2 YFSETQ. V was cut by 0 bases and J by 2 bases, with 11 bases left in between. The CDR3 spans 15 residues. The CDR3 nucleotides are TGCGCCAGCAGCTTGGGCGCCGTGTCTCAAGAGACCCAGTACTTC. It specifies CASSLGAVSQETQYF.

Regarding this clonotype: A read error is likely, as this CDR3 ends without the conserved phenylalanine or tryptophan. The chain has TRBV7-3 and TRBJ2-3, with 9 nucleotides matching TRBD1. CDR1 is SGHTA and CDR2 is FQGTGA in the germline V gene. This CDR3 spans 16 amino acids. Unmatched junction bases numbered 10, after V lost 5 bases and J lost 4 bases. The CDR3 DNA reads as TGTGCCAGCAGCACAGAACAGGGGGCATTGGCAGATACGCAGTATTTA. Translated: CASSTEQGALADTQYL.

This clonotype showed up just a few times. The chain has TRBV13 and TRBJ2-5; tentative D call: TRBD1 (6 bases). This CDR3 comprises 15 residues. Trimming took 2 bases from V and 3 from J, leaving 13 bases between them. The germline V gene encodes CDR1 PRHDT and CDR2 FYEKMQ (reference sequence). The CDR3 DNA reads TGTGCCAGCAGCTTACTGGGACACCAAAAAGAGACCCAGTACTTC. This translates into CASSLLGHQKETQYF.

This sequence joins TRBV7-3 and TRBJ2-5; 10 nucleotides line up with TRBD2. Looked up from germline, CDR1 is SGHTA and CDR2 is FQGTGA. This CDR3 has 14 residues. V shed 5 bases, J shed 1 base, and the junction held 1 base outside the gene matches. CDR3 protein: CASSTSGAQETQYF. The CDR3 DNA reads as TGTGCCAGCAGCACTAGCGGGGCCCAAGAGACCCAGTACTTC. The whole variable domain, filled in from reference TRBV7-3 and TRBJ2-5, reads GAGVSQTPSNKVTEKGKYVELRCDPISGHTALYWYRQSLGQGPEFLIYFQGTGAADDSGLPNDRFFAVRPEGSVSTLKIQRTERGDSAVYLCASSTSGAQETQYFGPGTRLLVL.

There are many counts of this clonotype. The V gene is TRBV24-1, the J gene TRBJ1-5, with TRBD1 matching 7 bases. Germline trimming cut 4 bases from V and 4 bases from J; bases unmatched to any gene: 3. The CDR3 runs to 14 residues. Germline assignment: CDR1 KGHDR and CDR2 SFDVKD. The CDR3 region is CATSEGGFNQPQHF. The CDR3 DNA follows: TGTGCCACCAGTGAAGGGGGCTTTAATCAGCCCCAGCATTTT.

This clonotype was seen a few times. The chain is built from TRBV7-2 and TRBJ1-5; 11 bases are shared with TRBD1. J lost 10 bases, V lost 5 bases, and 7 bases had no gene match. The CDR3 runs 14 residues. Germline CDR1 reads SGHTA; CDR2 reads FQGNSA. The CDR3 nucleotides read TGTGCCAGCAGCCCAGGGACAGGGGGTTTCCCCCAGCATTTT. Translation: CASSPGTGGFPQHF.

The chain couples TRBV9 to TRBJ1-5; no definite D call. Germline CDR1 and CDR2: SGDLS and YYNGEE. The V end was cut by 0 bases, the J end by 0 bases, with 1 base between. The length of the CDR3 is 13 residues. The CDR3 reads CASSVGSNQPQHF. The DNA of the CDR3 is TGTGCCAGCAGCGTAGGTAGCAATCAGCCCCAGCATTTT.

The CDR3 loop is CASSPPIGATGELFF. The CDR3 DNA is TGTGCCAGCTCACCACCAATCGGGGCCACCGGGGAGCTGTTTTTT. V gene TRBV18 combines with J gene TRBJ2-2; TRBD1 or TRBD2 may be the D gene (5 bases each). The CDR3 extends over 15 amino acids. V lost 0 bases and J 4 bases, leaving 9 bases between the germline ends. Germline-derived CDR1 and CDR2 are KGHSH and LQKENI.

J is TRBJ2-7 and V is TRBV7-6; D gene unclear. Looked up from germline, CDR1 is SGHVS and CDR2 is FNYEAQ. The V end lost 7 bases, the J end lost 11 bases, and 18 bases lay between the germline ends. The length of the CDR3 is 12 residues. Here the CDR3 reads CASINPGNREYF. CDR3 sequence (DNA): TGTGCCAGCATCAACCCTGGGAACCGAGAGTACTTC.

The J gene is TRBJ2-1, the V gene TRBV20-1, with 7 bases identical to TRBD2. V lost 3 bases, J lost 7 bases, and 6 bases stayed unmatched. This CDR3 spans 13 amino acids. In germline, CDR1 is DFQATT, CDR2 SNEGSKA (reference sequence). The CDR3 region has the DNA TGCAGTGCTAGCGGGGGGATGGTAAATGAGCAGTTCTTC. Translation gives CSASGGMVNEQFF.

This chain joins TRBV7-3 and TRBJ2-1; 9 nucleotides match TRBD2. J was trimmed by 5 bases and V by 2 bases; bases with no gene match: 7. The length of the CDR3 is 16 residues. Germline V gene lookup returns CDR1 SGHTA and CDR2 FQGTGA. DNA of the CDR3: TGTGCCAGCAGCTTATGGAGCGGGGGGACTAACAATGAGCAGTTCTTC. Its protein product is CASSLWSGGTNNEQFF.

This clonotype came up a few times. The rearrangement joins TRBV18 to TRBJ1-2; 7 positions agree with TRBD1. The CDR3 has 13 residues. J lost 3 bases, V lost 6 bases, and 4 bases had no gene match. Germline V gene lookup returns CDR1 KGHSH and CDR2 LQKENI. The CDR3 spells CASSQGGDYGYTF. In DNA, the CDR3 is TGTGCCAGCTCGCAAGGGGGCGACTATGGCTACACCTTC. The full variable domain, completed using reference TRBV18 and TRBJ1-2, is NAGVMQNPRHLVRRRGQEARLRCSPMKGHSHVYWYRQLPEEGLKFMVYLQKENIIDESGMPKERFSAEFPKEGPSILRIQQVVRGDSAAYFCASSQGGDYGYTFGSGTRLTVV.

This clonotype has only a few counts. V usage is TRBV15 and J usage is TRBJ1-5; 8 bases fit TRBD1. V lost 5 bases to trimming and J lost 4 bases; unmatched junction nucleotides: 7. The CDR3 spans 15 residues. The germline V gene has CDR1 LNHNV and CDR2 YYDKDF (reference sequence). The CDR3 nucleotides are TGTGCCACCAGCCGCGAGACAGGGGTAAATCAGCCCCAGCATTTT. Its translation: CATSRETGVNQPQHF.

The rearrangement uses TRBV7-2 and TRBJ2-3; D unresolved. V lost 5 bases to trimming and J lost 4 bases, with 10 bases between them. CDR3 size: 13 residues. The germline V gene encodes CDR1 SGHTA and CDR2 FQGNSA. This CDR3 is CASSRGSPDTQYF. CDR3 nucleotide sequence: TGTGCCAGCAGCCGAGGCAGCCCAGATACGCAGTATTTT.

The chain joins TRBV9 to TRBJ2-7; D is perhaps TRBD1 or TRBD2 (5 bases each). This CDR3 is 16 amino acids long. Per the germline V gene, CDR1 is SGDLS and CDR2 is YYNGEE. Trimming took 7 bases from V and 0 from J, leaving 20 bases between them. The CDR3: CASSPHRGLISYEQYF. CDR3 DNA sequence: TGTGCCAGCTCCCCCCATCGGGGCCTGATCTCCTACGAGCAGTACTTC. Variable domain in full (rest from reference TRBV9 and TRBJ2-7): DSGVTQTPKHLITATGQRVTLRCSPRSGDLSVYWYQQSLDQGLQFLIQYYNGEERAKGNILERFSAQQFPDLHSELNLSSLELGDSALYFCASSPHRGLISYEQYFGPGTRLTVT.

V gene TRBV5-1 combines with J gene TRBJ1-6, with D perhaps TRBD1 (6 bases). The CDR3 consists of 15 residues. The ends were cut back, 3 bases at V and 7 bases at J, with 14 bases in the middle. Germline V lookup: CDR1 SGHRS, CDR2 YFSETQ. CDR3 sequence (DNA): TGCGCCAGCAGCTCACAGGGCAGGCGGAATTCACCCCTCCACTTT. It specifies CASSSQGRRNSPLHF.

This clonotype was seen a few times. V usage is TRBV27 and J usage is TRBJ2-3, with 7 bases that match TRBD2. J was trimmed by 6 bases and V by 7 bases; bases with no gene match: 16. Germline V gene sequence: CDR1 MNHEY, CDR2 SMNVEV (reference sequence). The CDR3 length is 16 residues. CDR3 sequence: CASTTPRWGGWDTQYF. The CDR3 DNA follows: TGTGCCAGCACCACCCCTAGGTGGGGGGGTTGGGATACGCAGTATTTT.

This clonotype was seen only a few times. The chain uses TRBV19 and TRBJ2-5; 9 nucleotides line up with TRBD2. The length of the CDR3 is 17 residues. The ends lost 8 bases at V and 9 bases at J; junction bases unmatched: 22. The germline V gene has CDR1 LNHDA and CDR2 SQIVND (reference sequence). The CDR3 nucleotides are TGTGCCAGTGGTCCCCGGGCGGGACTAGCTCGGTTCGGGTCCCAGTACTTC. Translating gives CASGPRAGLARFGSQYF.

There are many counts of this clonotype. The chain's CDR3 is CSAHRTDLHYEQYF. CDR3 sequence (DNA): TGCAGTGCTCACCGTACAGACCTACACTACGAGCAGTACTTC. The chain employs TRBV20-1 and TRBJ2-7; D is undetermined. This CDR3 comprises 14 residues. The ends were cut back, 5 bases at V and 3 bases at J, with 17 bases in the middle. Germline CDR1 reads DFQATT; CDR2 reads SNEGSKA (reference sequence).

This clonotype was seen repeatedly, ten times or more. This chain connects TRBV18 to TRBJ2-7, with D perhaps matching TRBD1 or TRBD2 (5 bases each). V lost 4 bases, J lost 3 bases, and 10 bases lay in between. The CDR3 runs to 13 residues. Per germline, CDR1 KGHSH and CDR2 LQKENI. CDR3 nucleotide sequence: TGTGCCAGCTCACGGGACGTCTACTACGAGCAGTACTTC. This gives the protein CASSRDVYYEQYF. Variable domain in full (rest from reference TRBV18 and TRBJ2-7): NAGVMQNPRHLVRRRGQEARLRCSPMKGHSHVYWYRQLPEEGLKFMVYLQKENIIDESGMPKERFSAEFPKEGPSILRIQQVVRGDSAAYFCASSRDVYYEQYFGPGTRLTVT.

This clonotype was picked up a small number of times. The chain uses TRBV28 and TRBJ2-1, with unresolved D. The CDR3 sequence is 15 residues long. Per germline, CDR1 MDHEN and CDR2 SYDVKM. Between the trimmed V and J ends, which lost 6 bases and 5 bases, there was a span of 17 bases. As DNA, the CDR3 is TGTGCCAGCAGCTTCCTTGGTGTGTCGGACAATGAGCAGTTCTTC. Translated, it gives CASSFLGVSDNEQFF.

This clonotype was counted at least ten times. The V and J genes are TRBV12-3 or TRBV12-4 and TRBJ2-5; the D call may be TRBD1 or TRBD2 (6 bases each). Trimming left V 2 bases short and J 5 bases short, with 9 bases between. The CDR3 consists of 13 residues. The chain's CDR3 is CASSLRGLETQYF. In nucleotides, the CDR3 is TGTGCCAGCAGTTTACGGGGGCTGGAGACCCAGTACTTC.

The chain has TRBV5-1 and TRBJ2-3; 8 bases map to TRBD1. Trimming took 0 bases from V and 3 from J; bases not matched to a gene: 6. The V gene's germline CDR1 is SGHRS and CDR2 YFSETQ. This CDR3 comprises 16 residues. The CDR3 reads CASSLEDREVTDTQYF. CDR3 bases: TGCGCCAGCAGCTTGGAGGACAGGGAAGTGACAGATACGCAGTATTTT.